These 22 T cell receptor beta chains were all obtained from the same sample, sequenced in a study of blood T cells in healthy people across ages. Sample-barcoded 5' priming and a J-beta primer mix drove a second PCR of roughly 7 to 11 cycles. TCRdb itself ran the 5' RACE reads through MiXCR, one entry per CDR3 protein. Among about 1.8 million distinct CDR3 sequences listed, about 50% were seen once. Source material: blood. Source of these receptors: a woman aged 40 to 50 in good health.

The rearrangement joins TRBV20-1 to TRBJ1-2; 8 nucleotides agree with TRBD1. Germline CDR1 is DFQATT and CDR2 is SNEGSKA (reference sequence). The V gene end was trimmed by 3 bases and the J gene end by 8 bases; junction bases not matched to a gene: 8. The CDR3 spans 13 residues. The CDR3 DNA reads TGCAGTGCTAGGGACAGGGTTAGGTCGGGCTACACCTTC. Its protein is CSARDRVRSGYTF.

This clonotype was counted only a few times. The chain combines TRBV20-1 with TRBJ2-3; 8 nucleotides agree with TRBD1. Trimming removed 1 base from V and 6 bases from J; junction bases left unmatched: 6. The CDR3 has 14 amino acids. Looked up from germline, CDR1 is DFQATT and CDR2 is SNEGSKA (reference sequence). CDR3 nucleotide sequence: TGCAGTGCTAGAGGCCAGGGGGCCTTGGATACGCAGTATTTT. It is translated as CSARGQGALDTQYF.

The V call is TRBV2, the J call TRBJ2-1; D is uncertain. The CDR3 totals 14 residues. The germline CDR1 and CDR2 sequences are SNHLY and FYNNEI. With 2 bases removed from V and 0 bases from J, the gap between germline ends came to 5 bases. The CDR3 is CASSELGSYNEQFF. As DNA, the CDR3 is TGTGCCAGCAGTGAATTGGGCTCCTACAATGAGCAGTTCTTC.

The gene calls are TRBV7-9 and TRBJ2-6; D is unresolved. The CDR3 contains 16 residues. Germline V gene sequence: CDR1 SEHNR, CDR2 FQNEAQ (reference sequence). Trimming shortened V by 5 bases and J by 0 bases, and 11 bases separated the two germline ends. Written as DNA, the CDR3 is TGTGCCAGCAGCCTTGGATCAATCTCTGGGGCCAACGTCCTGACTTTC. Its translation: CASSLGSISGANVLTF. The whole variable domain, remainder taken from reference TRBV7-9 and TRBJ2-6, is DTGVSQNPRHKITKRGQNVTFRCDPISEHNRLYWYRQTLGQGPEFLTYFQNEAQLEKSRLLSDRFSAERPKGSFSTLEIQRTEQGDSAMYLCASSLGSISGANVLTFGAGSRLTVL.

V usage is TRBV5-6 and J usage is TRBJ2-5; D is uncertain. Germline CDR1 reads SGHDT; CDR2 reads YYEEEE. Trimming removed 0 bases at V and 2 bases at J, with 14 bases between. CDR3 length: 16 amino acids. The CDR3 here is CASSLDVRYRQETQYF. CDR3 coding DNA: TGTGCCAGCAGCTTGGACGTCAGGTACAGACAAGAGACCCAGTACTTC.

The chain recombines TRBV27 with TRBJ2-1; no clear D. Germline CDR1 MNHEY, CDR2 SMNVEV (reference sequence). The CDR3 spans 14 residues. V lost 8 bases, J lost 4 bases, and 15 bases lay in between. This CDR3 is CASLGRPNYNEQFF. The CDR3 coding sequence is TGTGCCAGCCTCGGAAGGCCTAATTACAATGAGCAGTTCTTC.

This clonotype has just a few counts. The V call is TRBV20-1, the J call TRBJ1-1; D possibly corresponds to TRBD1 (6 bases). CDR3 length: 14 amino acids. From germline, CDR1 is DFQATT and CDR2 SNEGSKA (reference sequence). The V and J ends lost 5 bases and 1 base respectively, with 14 bases between them. The CDR3 sequence is CSAVHWTANTEAFF. CDR3 nucleotides: TGCAGTGCTGTACACTGGACAGCGAACACTGAAGCTTTCTTT.

This chain uses TRBV12-3 or TRBV12-4 with TRBJ2-3, with D hard to call. Trimming took 6 bases from V and 4 from J, leaving 11 bases between them. The CDR3 extends over 13 amino acids. CDR3 DNA: TGTGCCAGCAGCCCAGCATTTTCAGATACGCAGTATTTT. It yields the protein CASSPAFSDTQYF.

This clonotype appeared a few times. CDR3 sequence (DNA): TGCAGCGTTGAAGCAGGCCGGGGCACAGATACGCAGTATTTT. Protein: CSVEAGRGTDTQYF. The rearrangement uses TRBV29-1 and TRBJ2-3, with no clear D. CDR1 and CDR2 (germline): SQVTM, ANQGSEA. V shed 1 base and J shed 1 base, with 9 bases lying between them. The CDR3 length is 14 residues.

This rearrangement joins TRBV4-1 to TRBJ2-3; D is unclear. CDR1 is MGHRA, CDR2 YSYEKL, per germline. CDR3 length: 15 residues. Trimming cost V 1 base and J 4 bases, with 12 bases left between them. CDR3 residues: CASSQAPNQADTQYF. The CDR3 nucleotides are TGCGCCAGCAGCCAAGCCCCAAATCAGGCAGATACGCAGTATTTT.

The chain couples TRBV6-1 to TRBJ2-1, with D possibly being TRBD2 (6 bases). V dropped 2 bases and J dropped 9 bases, with 20 bases sitting between them. The CDR3 is made up of 16 amino acids. The germline V gene encodes CDR1 MNHNS and CDR2 SASEGT. The CDR3 DNA sequence: TGTGCCAGCAGTGAATACCTCGGCGGGGTCCACAGTGAGCAGTTCTTC. This encodes CASSEYLGGVHSEQFF.

This clonotype has only a few counts. The chain carries TRBV10-2 and TRBJ1-5; TRBD1 matches 7 bases. In germline, CDR1 is WSHSY, CDR2 SAAADI. This CDR3 contains 15 residues. The V segment lost 0 bases and the J segment 3 bases; nucleotides outside the gene matches: 2. In DNA form, the CDR3 reads TGCGCCAGCAGTGAGTCGACAGGGACCAATCAGCCCCAGCATTTT. It is translated as CASSESTGTNQPQHF.

The J gene is TRBJ2-7, the V gene TRBV20-1, with 11 bases lining up with TRBD1. Germline lookup yields CDR1 DFQATT and CDR2 SNEGSKA (reference sequence). V lost 1 base, J lost 4 bases, and 3 bases stayed unmatched. The CDR3 is 14 amino acids. CDR3 loop: CSARGTGGFYEQYF. The DNA of the CDR3 is TGCAGTGCTAGAGGGACAGGGGGCTTTTACGAGCAGTACTTC.

The gene calls are TRBV10-3 and TRBJ2-1; 9 nucleotides line up with TRBD2. Germline loops: CDR1 ENHRY, CDR2 SYGVKD. The CDR3 sequence is 14 residues long. The V and J ends lost 8 bases and 1 base, in that order; junction bases with no gene match: 3. CDR3 nucleotide sequence: TGTGCCATCGCGAGCGGGGGGTCCTACAATGAGCAGTTCTTC. Protein product: CAIASGGSYNEQFF.

J is TRBJ2-5 and V is TRBV7-2, with D perhaps TRBD1 (5 bases). CDR3 size: 15 residues. Trimming left V 4 bases short and J 4 bases short, with 16 bases between. CDR1 and CDR2 from the germline V gene are SGHTA and FQGNSA. This CDR3 reads CASSSTSLDRETQYF. The CDR3 DNA sequence: TGTGCCAGCAGCTCGACAAGTCTAGACAGAGAGACCCAGTACTTC.

This clonotype has a count of ten or more. V is TRBV7-2 and J is TRBJ2-1, with D hard to call. Deletions cut 4 bases from V and 8 bases from J, with 9 bases between. The CDR3 is made up of 12 amino acids. Germline V gene data show CDR1 as SGHTA and CDR2 as FQGNSA. Here the CDR3 DNA reads TGTGCCAGCAGCTCCTTTGGCGATGAGCAGTTCTTC. The encoded protein is CASSSFGDEQFF.

This clonotype showed up just a few times. V gene TRBV6-6 combines with J gene TRBJ2-4; a possible D gene is TRBD1 (5 bases). Trimming removed 2 bases at V and 5 bases at J, with 10 bases between. CDR1 is MNHNY, CDR2 SVGAGI, per germline (reference sequence). The CDR3 has 14 amino acids. The CDR3 reads CASSYRQLENIQYF. CDR3 bases: TGTGCCAGCAGTTACCGACAGTTGGAAAACATTCAGTACTTC.

The chain carries TRBV28 and TRBJ1-5; D not certain. CDR3 length: 14 amino acids. V dropped 4 bases and J dropped 0 bases, with 7 bases sitting between them. Per the germline V gene, CDR1 is MDHEN and CDR2 is SYDVKM. Here the CDR3 DNA reads TGTGCCAGCAGTTCCGAGAATAGCAATCAGCCCCAGCATTTT. This sequence encodes CASSSENSNQPQHF.

V is TRBV7-3 and J is TRBJ1-1; 7 bases fit TRBD1. Germline CDR1 reads SGHTA; CDR2 reads FQGTGA. The CDR3 runs to 17 residues. V was clipped by 5 bases and J by 1 base; unmatched bases: 13. The CDR3 DNA follows: TGTGCCAGCAGCCCCTCAGGGACAGACAGACCGAACACTGAAGCTTTCTTT. Translating gives CASSPSGTDRPNTEAFF.

This clonotype has a handful of counts. The CDR3, as DNA: TGCGCCAGCAGCCAAAGTCTAGCGGGGGGCTACGAGCAGTACTTC. Its protein is CASSQSLAGGYEQYF. J is TRBJ2-7 and V is TRBV4-3, with 11 bases fitting TRBD2. This CDR3 contains 15 residues. The germline CDR1 and CDR2 sequences are LGHNA and YSLEER. Trimming took 2 bases from V and 3 from J; bases not matched to a gene: 3.

This rearrangement joins TRBV27 to TRBJ1-6, with 8 bases aligning to TRBD1. CDR3 length equals 14 residues. V lost 7 bases to trimming and J lost 9 bases; unmatched junction nucleotides: 8. Germline CDR1 and CDR2: MNHEY and SMNVEV (reference sequence). The CDR3, as DNA: TGTGCCAGCAACGGACAGGGTCTAGCTTCACCCCTCCACTTT. This sequence encodes CASNGQGLASPLHF.

In the case of this clonotype: Sequence at one end of the junction differs from germline and may be a read error. The rearrangement uses TRBV4-2 and TRBJ2-5; 8 positions match TRBD1. Germline V gives CDR1 LGHNA, CDR2 YNFKEQ. The CDR3 totals 14 residues. CDR3 in amino acids: CASNQGQGAETQYF. The CDR3 nucleotides are TGTGCCAGCAACCAAGGCCAGGGGGCGGAGACCCAGTACTTC.